The 6 T cell receptor beta chains presented below share a single source sample, sequenced in a study of OX40 agonist ivuxolimab in advanced cancers. Repertoires were generated with immunoSEQ multiplex PCR, while TCRdb's copy carries only in-frame clones and drops some. This sample carries around 38,000 clones, 75% to 90% of them seen once, and the ten largest clones take 12%. The sample in question was CD4+ or CD8+ T cells sorted from blood, obtained in a trial of the OX40 agonist ivuxolimab. These receptors all stem from an adult with an advanced solid tumor such as melanoma, head and neck, liver or kidney cancer.

In DNA form, the CDR3 reads TGCAGCGTTGAGCAGACGGGCGGATTATACAATGAGCAGTTCTTC. This translates into CSVEQTGGLYNEQFF. This rearrangement joins TRBV29-1 to TRBJ2-1, with no clear D. The CDR3 extends over 15 amino acids. The germline V gene has CDR1 SQVTM and CDR2 ANQGSEA. V was pared by 3 bases and J by 4 bases, with 16 bases between.

The rearrangement links TRBV28 to TRBJ2-7; 9 bases agree with TRBD2. Losses at the gene ends were 4 bases for V and 1 base for J; bases not matched to a gene: 5. Germline loops: CDR1 MDHEN, CDR2 SYDVKM. This CDR3 has 15 amino acids. CDR3 amino acids: CASSSLAGLSYEQYF. The CDR3, as DNA: TGTGCCAGCAGTTCACTAGCGGGTCTATCCTACGAGCAGTACTTC.

The chain uses TRBV11-2 and TRBJ2-3; D perhaps matches TRBD2 (5 bases). The CDR3 has 15 amino acids. From germline, CDR1 is SGHAT and CDR2 FQNNGV. Trimming left V 7 bases short and J 0 bases short, with 14 bases between. As DNA, the CDR3 is TGTGCCAGCACACCCGAGGGCAGGAGCACAGATACGCAGTATTTT. Protein: CASTPEGRSTDTQYF.

The chain combines TRBV15 with TRBJ2-3; 10 bases match TRBD2. The CDR3 is 17 residues long. Germline V gene data show CDR1 as LNHNV and CDR2 as YYDKDF (reference sequence). V shed 1 base, J shed 0 bases, and the junction held 4 bases outside the gene matches. The DNA for the CDR3 is TGTGCCACCAGCAGAGCCCAGACTAGCGGGAGCACAGATACGCAGTATTTT. As protein: CATSRAQTSGSTDTQYF. The full variable domain, with the rest looked up from reference TRBV15 and TRBJ2-3, is DAMVIQNPRYQVTQFGKPVTLSCSQTLNHNVMYWYQQKSSQAPKLLFHYYDKDFNNEADTPDNFQSRRPNTSFCFLDIRSPGLGDTAMYLCATSRAQTSGSTDTQYFGPGTRLTVL.

The V gene is TRBV2, the J gene TRBJ1-3; D remains ambiguous. Germline CDR1 SNHLY, CDR2 FYNNEI. Trimming removed 3 bases at V and 0 bases at J, with 6 bases between. The CDR3 runs 14 residues. CDR3 sequence (DNA): TGTGCCAGCAGTGATATCCTCTCTGGAAACACCATATATTTT. Protein: CASSDILSGNTIYF.

V gene TRBV11-2 combines with J gene TRBJ2-2, with unresolved D. Per germline, CDR1 SGHAT and CDR2 FQNNGV. This CDR3 spans 16 amino acids. Trimming shortened V by 1 base and J by 1 base, and 10 bases separated the two germline ends. The CDR3 sequence: CASSLVSGWNTGELFF. Written as DNA, the CDR3 is TGTGCCAGCAGCTTAGTGTCGGGCTGGAACACCGGGGAGCTGTTTTTT.